These 10 T cell receptor beta chains originate from one sample sequenced in a study of blood T cell repertoires in COVID-19. Some clones are missing from TCRdb's copy, which holds only in-frame ones; the method was immunoSEQ multiplex PCR. The sample carries about 170,000 clones, around 90% recorded once. Sequenced sample: peripheral blood. The receptors come from a young man with COVID-19, enrolled during active disease.

This chain joins TRBV5-1 and TRBJ1-1; D gene uncertain. CDR1 and CDR2 (germline): SGHRS, YFSETQ. The CDR3 consists of 13 residues. Between the trimmed V and J ends, which lost 0 bases and 7 bases, there was a span of 10 bases. DNA of the CDR3: TGCGCCAGCAGCTTGGCGGGAGCCTATGAAGCTTTCTTT. This gives the protein CASSLAGAYEAFF.

This sequence joins TRBV9 and TRBJ2-5; 12 nucleotides match TRBD2. Germline lookup yields CDR1 SGDLS and CDR2 YYNGEE. J lost 5 bases, V lost 4 bases, and 3 bases had no gene match. This CDR3 region has 14 residues. The CDR3 coding sequence is TGTGCCAGCAGCATCGGGACTAGCGGGGAGACCCAGTACTTC. Residues: CASSIGTSGETQYF.

V and J are TRBV19 and TRBJ1-5; TRBD1 aligns across 8 bases. The CDR3 length is 16 residues. Germline loops: CDR1 LNHDA, CDR2 SQIVND (reference sequence). V trimming: 5 bases; J trimming: 1 base; junction bases outside the gene matches: 7. CDR3: CASSLNRGSSNQPQHF. CDR3 DNA sequence: TGTGCCAGTAGTCTAAACAGGGGGTCCAGCAATCAGCCCCAGCATTTT.

This clone was picked up one time. The V gene is TRBV29-1, the J gene TRBJ1-1, with D hard to call. V dropped 3 bases and J dropped 0 bases, with 20 bases sitting between them. The CDR3 sequence is 17 residues long. In germline, CDR1 is SQVTM, CDR2 ANQGSEA. The CDR3 reads CSVEVPGSGEMNTEAFF. For the CDR3, the DNA is TGCAGCGTTGAGGTGCCGGGTTCCGGAGAGATGAACACTGAAGCTTTCTTT.

V and J are TRBV6-5 and TRBJ1-2, with 7 bases aligning to TRBD1. The CDR3 has 13 amino acids. Germline loops: CDR1 MNHEY, CDR2 SVGAGI. Germline trimming cut 10 bases from V and 3 bases from J; bases unmatched to any gene: 8. CDR3 protein: CAILGDRDYGYTF. For the CDR3, the DNA is TGTGCCATCCTCGGTGACAGGGACTATGGCTACACCTTC.

V and J are TRBV19 and TRBJ2-2, with a tentative D call TRBD2 (6 bases). CDR3 length: 14 residues. CDR1 is LNHDA, CDR2 SQIVND, per germline (reference sequence). V lost 1 base, J lost 5 bases, and 8 bases lay in between. The CDR3: CASSIGAGTGELFF. The CDR3 nucleotides read TGTGCCAGTAGTATAGGGGCGGGAACCGGGGAGCTGTTTTTT.

This clone was seen a single time. The chain combines TRBV28 with TRBJ2-5, with D perhaps TRBD1 (5 bases). The germline gives CDR1 MDHEN, CDR2 SYDVKM. V dropped 6 bases and J dropped 3 bases, with 14 bases sitting between them. The CDR3 loop spans 14 amino acids. CDR3 loop: CASSSPTDKETQYF. In DNA, the CDR3 is TGTGCCAGCAGCTCCCCGACAGACAAAGAGACCCAGTACTTC.

The rearrangement joins TRBV5-1 to TRBJ1-1; D remains ambiguous. CDR1 and CDR2 from the germline V gene are SGHRS and YFSETQ. There are 12 residues in the CDR3. Trimming left V 4 bases short and J 10 bases short, with 14 bases between. The CDR3 DNA follows: TGCGCCAGCAGCAGCGGGCCCAGCAGAGCTTTCTTT. This gives the protein CASSSGPSRAFF.

The chain employs TRBV5-5 and TRBJ2-4; D is undetermined. The CDR3 covers 15 residues. Germline CDR1 and CDR2: SGHKS and YYEKEE (reference sequence). V was shortened by 0 bases and J by 0 bases, with 7 bases between the two germline ends. The CDR3 sequence: CASSLGHLAKNIQYF. The CDR3 region has the DNA TGTGCCAGCAGCTTGGGACACCTAGCCAAAAACATTCAGTACTTC.

The chain uses TRBV5-1 and TRBJ2-1; 13 bases fit TRBD2. The CDR3 loop spans 15 amino acids. In germline, CDR1 is SGHRS, CDR2 YFSETQ. The V and J ends lost 3 bases and 6 bases, in that order; junction bases with no gene match: 3. For the CDR3, the DNA is TGCGCCAGCAGCTCACTAGCGGGAGGGGCCAATGAGCAGTTCTTC. This encodes CASSSLAGGANEQFF.